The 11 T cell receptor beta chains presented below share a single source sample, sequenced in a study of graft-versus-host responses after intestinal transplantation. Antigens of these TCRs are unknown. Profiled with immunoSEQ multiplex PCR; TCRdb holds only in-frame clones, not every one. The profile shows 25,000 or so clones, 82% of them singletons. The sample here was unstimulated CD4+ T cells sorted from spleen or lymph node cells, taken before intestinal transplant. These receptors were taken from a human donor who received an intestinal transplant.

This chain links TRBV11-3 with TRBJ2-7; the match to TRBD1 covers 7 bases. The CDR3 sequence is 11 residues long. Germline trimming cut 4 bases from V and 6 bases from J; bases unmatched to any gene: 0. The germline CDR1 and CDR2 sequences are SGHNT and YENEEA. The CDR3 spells CASSSGGEQYF. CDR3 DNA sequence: TGTGCCAGCAGCTCAGGGGGCGAGCAGTACTTC.

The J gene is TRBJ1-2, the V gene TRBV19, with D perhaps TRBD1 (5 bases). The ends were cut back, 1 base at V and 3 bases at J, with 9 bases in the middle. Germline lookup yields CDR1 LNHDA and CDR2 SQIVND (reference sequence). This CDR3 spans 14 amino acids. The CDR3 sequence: CASSIVQGDYGYTF. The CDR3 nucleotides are TGTGCCAGTAGTATAGTCCAGGGCGACTATGGCTACACCTTC.

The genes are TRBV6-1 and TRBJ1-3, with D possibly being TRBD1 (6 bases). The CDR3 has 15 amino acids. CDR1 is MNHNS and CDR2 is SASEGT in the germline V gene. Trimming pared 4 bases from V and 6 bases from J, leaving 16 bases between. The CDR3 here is CASSGQDGGSNTIYF. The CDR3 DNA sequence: TGTGCCAGCAGTGGACAGGACGGCGGATCAAACACCATATATTTT.

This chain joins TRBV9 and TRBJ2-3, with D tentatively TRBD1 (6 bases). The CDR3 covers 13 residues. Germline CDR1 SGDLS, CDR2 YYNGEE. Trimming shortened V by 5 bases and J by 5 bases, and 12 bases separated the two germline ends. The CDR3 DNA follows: TGTGCCAGCAGTGCAGGGGCGGGAGATACGCAGTATTTT. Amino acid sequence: CASSAGAGDTQYF.

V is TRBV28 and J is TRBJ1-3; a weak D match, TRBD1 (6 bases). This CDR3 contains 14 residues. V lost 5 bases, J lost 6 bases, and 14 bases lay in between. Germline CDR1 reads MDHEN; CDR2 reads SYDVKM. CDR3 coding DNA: TGTGCCAGCAGTCCCCTGGACAGCGAAAACACCATATATTTT. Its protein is CASSPLDSENTIYF.

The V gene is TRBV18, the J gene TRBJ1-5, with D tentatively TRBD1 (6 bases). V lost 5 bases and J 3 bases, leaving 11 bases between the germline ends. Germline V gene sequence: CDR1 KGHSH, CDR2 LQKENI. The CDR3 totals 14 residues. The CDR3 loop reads CASSYQGSNQPQHF. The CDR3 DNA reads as TGTGCCAGCTCATACCAGGGGTCCAATCAGCCCCAGCATTTT.

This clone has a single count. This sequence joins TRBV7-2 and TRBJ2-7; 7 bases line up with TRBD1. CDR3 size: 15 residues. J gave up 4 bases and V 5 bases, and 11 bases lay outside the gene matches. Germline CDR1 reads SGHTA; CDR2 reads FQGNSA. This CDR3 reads CASSEAATGLYEQYF. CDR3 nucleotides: TGTGCCAGCAGCGAAGCAGCGACAGGGCTATACGAGCAGTACTTC.

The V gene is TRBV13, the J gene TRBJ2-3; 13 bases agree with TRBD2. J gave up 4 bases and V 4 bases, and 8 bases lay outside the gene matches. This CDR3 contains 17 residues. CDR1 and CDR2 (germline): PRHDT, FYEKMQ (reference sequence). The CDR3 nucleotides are TGTGCCAGCAGCTCCGTTAGAGGACTAGCGGGAGCAGATACGCAGTATTTT. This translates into CASSSVRGLAGADTQYF.

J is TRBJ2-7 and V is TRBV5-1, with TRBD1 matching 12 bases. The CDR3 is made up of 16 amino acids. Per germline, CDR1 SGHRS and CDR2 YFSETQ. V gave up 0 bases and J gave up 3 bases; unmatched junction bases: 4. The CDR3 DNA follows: TGCGCCAGCAGCTTGGCGGGGACAGGGGGCTACTACGAGCAGTACTTC. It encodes CASSLAGTGGYYEQYF.

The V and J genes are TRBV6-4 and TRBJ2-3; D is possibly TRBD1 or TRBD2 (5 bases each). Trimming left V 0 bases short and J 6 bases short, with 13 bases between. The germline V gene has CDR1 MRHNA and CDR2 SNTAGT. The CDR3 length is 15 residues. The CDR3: CASSDSWDPLDTQYF. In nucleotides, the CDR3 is TGTGCCAGCAGTGACTCTTGGGACCCCTTGGATACGCAGTATTTT.

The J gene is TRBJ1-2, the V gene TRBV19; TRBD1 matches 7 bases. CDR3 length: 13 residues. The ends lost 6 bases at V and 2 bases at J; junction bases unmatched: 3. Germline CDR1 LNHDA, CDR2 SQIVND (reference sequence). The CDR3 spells CASSKTGNYGYTF. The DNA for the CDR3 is TGTGCCAGTAGCAAGACAGGGAACTATGGCTACACCTTC.